This TCR beta chain was identified during a study of CD8 T cells in Susac syndrome. cDNA came from about 0.5 to 1 ug RNA primed by random hexamers. TCRdb re-analysed the immunoSEQ multiplex PCR reads in MiXCR, keeping a single row per CDR3 protein. This sample yields 100,000 to 150,000 distinct CDR3 sequences, of which about 95% are seen a single time; under 0.095% belongs to the top ten. General study points: The TCR sequencing and HLA analysis in the study involved a relatively small number of individuals, as the study acknowledged.

Controls matched for age and sex were healthy donors. This CDR3 is 14 amino acids long. Germline V gene data show CDR1 as MNHEY and CDR2 as SVGEGT. Trimming removed 6 bases from V and 2 bases from J, with 14 bases in between. Only one count was recorded for this clonotype. What it binds is not known. The chain couples TRBV6-2 or TRBV6-3 to TRBJ2-7, with D possibly matching TRBD1 (6 bases). Sequencing used CD4+ T cells from PBMCs. The clonotype originates from a human donor in good health. The DNA for the CDR3 is TGTGCCAGCAGGCACGACAGGTTACCCTACGAGCAGTACTTC. Translation: CASRHDRLPYEQYF.